This T cell receptor (beta chain) was profiled in a study of PD-1 blockade in classical Hodgkin lymphoma. Study-wide background: A 3 mg/kg intravenous dose of nivolumab was received by patients every 2 weeks. Whole-study findings and limits: Nivolumab initiation under 1 year post-ASCT meant exclusion. Complete responders entered with baseline diversity on par with newly diagnosed patients, the results showed.

By share, this clone counts as medium-sized. What it binds is not known. Stated time point: cycle 4 day 1 (C4D1), after five to seven weeks of nivolumab. All trial patients relapsed after autologous stem cell transplantation. The protocol was immunoSEQ multiplex PCR, while the TCRdb copy is restricted to in-frame clones and leaves out a portion. Of about 32,000 clones listed, roughly four fifths are singletons. CDR3 length equals 14 residues. Germline V lookup: CDR1 SGHTA, CDR2 FQGNSA. J gave up 7 bases and V 5 bases, and 9 bases lay outside the gene matches. The source was peripheral blood mononuclear cells (PBMCs), collected before the fourth cycle of nivolumab. This chain joins TRBV7-2 and TRBJ2-5; the match to TRBD2 covers 8 bases. This clonotype was obtained from a human donor with classical Hodgkin lymphoma. CDR3 bases: TGTGCCAGCAGCCGTACTAGCGGCCCCGGGACCCAGTACTTC. Its protein product is CASSRTSGPGTQYF.